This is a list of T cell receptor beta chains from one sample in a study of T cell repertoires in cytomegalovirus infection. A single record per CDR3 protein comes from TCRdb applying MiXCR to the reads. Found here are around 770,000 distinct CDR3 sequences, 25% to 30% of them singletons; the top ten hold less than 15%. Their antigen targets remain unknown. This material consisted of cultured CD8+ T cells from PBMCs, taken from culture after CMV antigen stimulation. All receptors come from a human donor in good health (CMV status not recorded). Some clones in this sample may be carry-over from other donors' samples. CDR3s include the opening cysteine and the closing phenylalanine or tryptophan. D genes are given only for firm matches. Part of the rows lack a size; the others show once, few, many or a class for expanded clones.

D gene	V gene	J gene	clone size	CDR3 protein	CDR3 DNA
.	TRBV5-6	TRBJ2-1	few	CASSFNREQFF	TGTGCCAGCAGCTTCAATAGAGAGCAGTTCTTC
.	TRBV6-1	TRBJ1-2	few	CASSPDGDFPNHGYTF	TGTGCCAGCAGTCCTGATGGGGATTTCCCCAATCATGGCTACACCTTC
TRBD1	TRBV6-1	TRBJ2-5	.	CASSVTGYRGQETQYF	TGTGCCAGCAGCGTAACCGGATACAGGGGCCAAGAGACCCAGTACTTC
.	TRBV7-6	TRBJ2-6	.	CASSLPTGSGANVLTF	TGTGCCAGCAGCTTACCTACAGGGTCTGGGGCCAACGTCCTGACTTTC
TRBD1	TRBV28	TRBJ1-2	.	CASSQPQGAQDGYTF	TGTGCCAGCAGCCAACCCCAGGGGGCCCAGGATGGCTACACCTTC
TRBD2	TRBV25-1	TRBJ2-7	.	CASSEYGGEQYF	TGTGCCAGCAGTGAATACGGGGGGGAGCAGTACTTC
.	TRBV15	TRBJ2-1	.	CATTLRGGAHEQFF	TGTGCCACCACCCTAAGGGGGGGGGCCCATGAGCAGTTCTTC
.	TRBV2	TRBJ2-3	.	CASSEGEQGGTDTQYF	TGTGCCAGCAGTGAAGGGGAGCAGGGCGGCACAGATACGCAGTATTTT
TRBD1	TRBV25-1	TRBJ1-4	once	CASSSWTGGASNEKLFF	TGTGCCAGCAGTTCTTGGACAGGGGGCGCGTCTAATGAAAAACTGTTTTTT
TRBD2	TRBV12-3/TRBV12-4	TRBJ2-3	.	CASSFSTSGGAGTDTQYF	TGTGCCAGCAGTTTCTCGACTAGCGGGGGGGCTGGGACAGATACGCAGTATTTT